Listed below are T cell receptor beta chains from one sample, sequenced in a study of technical replicates of blood from a handful of donors. Repertoires were generated with immunoSEQ multiplex PCR, while TCRdb's copy carries only in-frame clones and drops some. The data hold 95,000 to 100,000 clones, with 96% observed a single time. Sequencing was carried out using T cells isolated from PBMCs. The source is a human donor in good health. CDR3s include the opening cysteine and the closing phenylalanine or tryptophan. A D gene is named only where the DNA matches it firmly. Clone size is shown for a subset of rows, as once, few, many or a class of expanded clone.

d_gene,j_gene,v_gene,abundance,CDR3nt,CDR3aa
NA,TRBJ1-1,TRBV28,NA,TGTGCCAGCAGTTCCGGACAGACGAACACTGAAGCTTTCTTT,CASSSGQTNTEAFF
NA,TRBJ2-7,TRBV2,few,TGTGCCAGCAGACTAAGTTACGAGCAGTACTTC,CASRLSYEQYF
TRBD2,TRBJ2-1,TRBV18,NA,TGTGCCAGCTCACCGCCTAGCGGGAGGCGCGGGGATGAGCAGTTCTTC,CASSPPSGRRGDEQFF
TRBD2,TRBJ2-1,TRBV4-1,NA,TGCGCCAGCAGCCCGGGGGGGGGTGAGCAGTTCTTC,CASSPGGGEQFF
TRBD2,TRBJ2-1,TRBV11-2,NA,TGTGCCAGCAGCTTAGGGCGGGGGGGTCACAATGAGCAGTTCTTC,CASSLGRGGHNEQFF
NA,TRBJ2-5,TRBV27,NA,TGTGCCAGCAGTTTATTCGCCACCCCGACTAGTACTGAGACCCAGTACTTC,CASSLFATPTSTETQYF
NA,TRBJ1-1,TRBV7-9,NA,TGTGCCAGCAGGAACTGGGGACAGAACACTGAAGCTTTCTTT,CASRNWGQNTEAFF
TRBD2,TRBJ2-5,TRBV11-1,NA,TGTGCCAGCAGCTCTAGACTAGCGGGGTTCGAGGGGACCCAGTACTTC,CASSSRLAGFEGTQYF
TRBD1,TRBJ2-2,TRBV2,NA,TGTGCCAGCAGAGGACAGGAGACCGGGGAGCTGTTTTTT,CASRGQETGELFF
NA,TRBJ2-2,TRBV19,NA,TGTGCCAGTAGTAATACAGGGAACACCGGGGAGCTGTTTTTT,CASSNTGNTGELFF
TRBD1,TRBJ2-7,TRBV5-1,NA,TGCGCCAGCAGCTTGGCCGGGACAGAGAGCTCCTACGAGCAGTACTTC,CASSLAGTESSYEQYF
TRBD2,TRBJ2-7,TRBV19,NA,TGTGCCAGTAGCGGGACTAGCGGGAGCTCCTACGAGCAGTACTTC,CASSGTSGSSYEQYF
TRBD1,TRBJ1-1,TRBV19,NA,TGTGCCAGTAGTTGGTCGGGGCGGACAGGGCCGTTGACTGAAGCTTTCTTT,CASSWSGRTGPLTEAFF